The 5 T cell receptor beta chains below come from one sample, sequenced in a study of blood T cell repertoires in COVID-19. Clones were sequenced by immunoSEQ multiplex PCR, and TCRdb holds only the in-frame ones, with some missing. This repertoire shows 40,000 to 50,000 clones, about 88% found once; its top ten account for approximately 4%. The sample consisted of peripheral blood. The receptor source for this set is a human donor in a cohort sampled during active COVID-19.

This chain uses TRBV3-1 (or the pseudogene TRBV3-2) with TRBJ2-3; perhaps TRBD2 as D (5 bases). The germline gives CDR1 LGHDT, CDR2 YNNKEL (reference sequence). V lost 1 base to trimming and J lost 11 bases, with 16 bases between them. The CDR3 has 14 amino acids. The CDR3 region is CASSQVLGIGVQYF. DNA of the CDR3: TGTGCCAGCAGCCAAGTACTAGGGATTGGGGTGCAGTATTTT.

This chain connects TRBV7-9 to TRBJ2-7; a weak D match, TRBD2 (6 bases). Looked up from germline, CDR1 is SEHNR and CDR2 is FQNEAQ (reference sequence). This CDR3 is 15 amino acids long. Trimming cost V 5 bases and J 3 bases, with 17 bases left between them. Written as DNA, the CDR3 is TGTGCCAGCAGCCCAGGATATGGAGGGAGCTACGAGCAGTACGTC. Protein sequence: CASSPGYGGSYEQYV.

The chain recombines TRBV7-5 with TRBJ2-7; the table's D gene call, TRBD2, was not cross checked with the DNA. TRBV7-5 is an annotated pseudogene. The CDR3 covers 15 residues. The chain's CDR3 is CARSLRLAGVGEQYV. For the CDR3, the DNA is TGTGCCAGAAGCTTGAGACTAGCGGGAGTGGGCGAGCAGTACGTC.

This clone was observed a single time. The gene calls are TRBV18 and TRBJ1-4; D not certain. Germline-derived CDR1 and CDR2 are KGHSH and LQKENI. This CDR3 contains 13 residues. With 2 bases removed from V and 8 bases from J, the gap between germline ends came to 9 bases. CDR3 amino acids: CASSPSQREKLFF. The CDR3 nucleotides read TGTGCCAGCTCACCAAGTCAGCGGGAAAAACTGTTTTTT.

The J gene is TRBJ2-7, the V gene TRBV12-3 or TRBV12-4, with a possible D match to TRBD1 (5 bases). The CDR3 has 12 amino acids. V was pared by 0 bases and J by 6 bases, with 6 bases between. CDR3 bases: TGTGCCAGCAGTTTAGCGGGGCCCGAGCAGTACTTC. Translating it yields CASSLAGPEQYF.